This is a list of T cell receptor beta chains from one sample in a study of blood T cells in healthy people across ages. MiXCR, run by TCRdb on the 5' RACE reads, gives a single entry per CDR3 protein. Of approximately 800,000 distinct CDR3 sequences detected, around two thirds appear once; the ten largest clones hold about a quarter. Sequencing input: blood. These receptors all stem from a young man in good health. Each CDR3 is given with its conserved first and last residue. D genes are given only for firm matches. Rows give clone size only sometimes, using once, few, many, or a class for an expanded clone.

abundance: NA; d_gene: NA; v_gene: TRBV20-1; j_gene: TRBJ2-6; CDR3aa: CSARGAGHGGLAGANVLTF; CDR3nt: TGCAGTGCTAGAGGAGCGGGACACGGTGGCCTCGCTGGGGCCAACGTCCTGACTTTC
abundance: few; d_gene: TRBD1; v_gene: TRBV4-3; j_gene: TRBJ2-6; CDR3aa: CASSQEGQGANVLTF; CDR3nt: TGCGCCAGCAGCCAAGAGGGACAGGGGGCGAACGTCCTGACTTTC
abundance: NA; d_gene: TRBD2; v_gene: TRBV29-1; j_gene: TRBJ2-5; CDR3aa: CSVRRSGGLETQYF; CDR3nt: TGCAGCGTTCGCCGGAGCGGGGGGCTGGAGACCCAGTACTTC
abundance: NA; d_gene: NA; v_gene: TRBV21-1; j_gene: TRBJ1-1; CDR3aa: CASSKGVWQGATEAFF; CDR3nt: TGTGCCAGCAGCAAAGGAGTCTGGCAGGGGGCCACTGAAGCTTTCTTT
abundance: many; d_gene: TRBD1; v_gene: TRBV20-1; j_gene: TRBJ2-5; CDR3aa: CSAPGQGVWETQYF; CDR3nt: TGCAGTGCTCCCGGACAGGGGGTATGGGAGACCCAGTACTTC
abundance: NA; d_gene: TRBD1; v_gene: TRBV3-1; j_gene: TRBJ1-2; CDR3aa: CASSQEGGQQNGYTF; CDR3nt: TGTGCCAGCAGCCAAGAAGGGGGCCAACAGAATGGCTACACCTTC
abundance: NA; d_gene: TRBD1; v_gene: TRBV12-3/TRBV12-4; j_gene: TRBJ2-3; CDR3aa: CASAAPSRGLTDTQYF; CDR3nt: TGTGCCAGCGCTGCACCATCCAGGGGGTTGACAGATACGCAGTATTTT
abundance: NA; d_gene: TRBD1; v_gene: TRBV30; j_gene: TRBJ1-2; CDR3aa: CAWSVPRDSLLYGYTF; CDR3nt: TGTGCCTGGAGTGTCCCTAGGGACAGCCTTCTCTATGGCTACACCTTC
abundance: NA; d_gene: TRBD1; v_gene: TRBV6-2/TRBV6-3; j_gene: TRBJ1-2; CDR3aa: CASSARTGRYTF; CDR3nt: TGTGCCAGCAGTGCTCGGACAGGGCGCTACACCTTC
abundance: once; d_gene: NA; v_gene: TRBV5-5; j_gene: TRBJ2-4; CDR3aa: CASSLTIAKDIQYF; CDR3nt: TGTGCCAGCAGCTTGACAATAGCCAAAGACATTCAGTACTTC
abundance: few; d_gene: TRBD2; v_gene: TRBV20-1; j_gene: TRBJ2-1; CDR3aa: CSARTSGGPRGNEQFF; CDR3nt: TGCAGTGCTAGGACTAGCGGTGGGCCTAGGGGAAATGAGCAGTTCTTC
abundance: few; d_gene: NA; v_gene: TRBV25-1; j_gene: TRBJ2-4; CDR3aa: CASRGEENIQYF; CDR3nt: TGTGCCAGCAGAGGGGAAGAAAACATTCAGTACTTC
abundance: NA; d_gene: NA; v_gene: TRBV6-2/TRBV6-3; j_gene: TRBJ2-1; CDR3aa: CASSYSSQGYYNEQFF; CDR3nt: TGTGCCAGCAGTTACTCGAGCCAGGGCTACTACAATGAGCAGTTCTTC
abundance: few; d_gene: TRBD2; v_gene: TRBV5-6; j_gene: TRBJ2-5; CDR3aa: CASSLATSGGETQYF; CDR3nt: TGTGCCAGCAGCTTGGCGACTAGCGGGGGAGAGACCCAGTACTTC
abundance: NA; d_gene: NA; v_gene: TRBV7-2; j_gene: TRBJ2-7; CDR3aa: CASRAEGEQYF; CDR3nt: TGTGCCAGCAGGGCTGAGGGCGAGCAGTACTTC
abundance: NA; d_gene: TRBD2; v_gene: TRBV20-1; j_gene: TRBJ2-5; CDR3aa: CSARSGVETQYF; CDR3nt: TGCAGTGCTAGGAGCGGGGTAGAGACCCAGTACTTC
abundance: NA; d_gene: TRBD2; v_gene: TRBV2; j_gene: TRBJ2-1; CDR3aa: CASRRDLAGGLSNEQFF; CDR3nt: TGTGCCAGCAGGAGGGACCTAGCGGGGGGGCTTTCCAATGAGCAGTTCTTC
abundance: NA; d_gene: NA; v_gene: TRBV7-2; j_gene: TRBJ1-5; CDR3aa: CASSEQGSGQPQHF; CDR3nt: TGTGCCAGCAGCGAACAGGGTTCGGGGCAGCCCCAGCATTTT
abundance: NA; d_gene: TRBD1; v_gene: TRBV9; j_gene: TRBJ1-2; CDR3aa: CASSVDAGGDYGYTF; CDR3nt: TGTGCCAGCAGCGTAGACGCAGGGGGTGACTATGGCTACACCTTC
abundance: once; d_gene: NA; v_gene: TRBV5-1; j_gene: TRBJ2-1; CDR3aa: CASSLGEFGHNEQFF; CDR3nt: TGCGCCAGCAGCTTGGGCGAGTTCGGCCACAATGAGCAGTTCTTC
abundance: once; d_gene: TRBD2; v_gene: TRBV6-8; j_gene: TRBJ2-3; CDR3aa: CASRQHLAGPCTDTQYF; CDR3nt: TGTGCCAGCAGACAGCACCTAGCGGGGCCCTGCACAGATACGCAGTATTTT
abundance: NA; d_gene: TRBD2; v_gene: TRBV20-1; j_gene: TRBJ2-7; CDR3aa: CSARLTSGAYEQYF; CDR3nt: TGCAGTGCTAGATTGACTAGCGGGGCCTACGAGCAGTACTTC
abundance: NA; d_gene: TRBD1; v_gene: TRBV9; j_gene: TRBJ2-1; CDR3aa: CASSAPVLAGTGVYNEQFF; CDR3nt: TGTGCCAGCAGCGCCCCAGTTCTTGCCGGGACAGGGGTCTACAATGAGCAGTTCTTC
abundance: NA; d_gene: NA; v_gene: TRBV20-1; j_gene: TRBJ2-1; CDR3aa: CSALSLGGNEQFF; CDR3nt: TGCAGTGCCCTAAGTTTGGGGGGCAATGAGCAGTTCTTC
abundance: few; d_gene: TRBD2; v_gene: TRBV4-3; j_gene: TRBJ2-1; CDR3aa: CASSQGTSGINEQFF; CDR3nt: TGCGCCAGCAGCCAGGGGACTAGCGGGATCAATGAGCAGTTCTTC
abundance: many; d_gene: NA; v_gene: TRBV20-1; j_gene: TRBJ2-5; CDR3aa: CSAERVETVIQETQYF; CDR3nt: TGCAGTGCAGAAAGAGTTGAGACGGTGATCCAAGAGACCCAGTACTTC
abundance: NA; d_gene: NA; v_gene: TRBV6-7; j_gene: TRBJ2-2; CDR3aa: CASSYRVNGGELFF; CDR3nt: TGTGCCAGCAGTTACAGGGTCAACGGCGGGGAGCTGTTTTTT
abundance: once; d_gene: NA; v_gene: TRBV30; j_gene: TRBJ1-4; CDR3aa: CAWTGTGAESEKLFF; CDR3nt: TGTGCCTGGACCGGGACGGGGGCCGAAAGTGAAAAACTGTTTTTT
abundance: NA; d_gene: NA; v_gene: TRBV20-1; j_gene: TRBJ1-2; CDR3aa: CSARVEGDGYTF; CDR3nt: TGCAGTGCTAGAGTGGAGGGAGATGGCTACACCTTC